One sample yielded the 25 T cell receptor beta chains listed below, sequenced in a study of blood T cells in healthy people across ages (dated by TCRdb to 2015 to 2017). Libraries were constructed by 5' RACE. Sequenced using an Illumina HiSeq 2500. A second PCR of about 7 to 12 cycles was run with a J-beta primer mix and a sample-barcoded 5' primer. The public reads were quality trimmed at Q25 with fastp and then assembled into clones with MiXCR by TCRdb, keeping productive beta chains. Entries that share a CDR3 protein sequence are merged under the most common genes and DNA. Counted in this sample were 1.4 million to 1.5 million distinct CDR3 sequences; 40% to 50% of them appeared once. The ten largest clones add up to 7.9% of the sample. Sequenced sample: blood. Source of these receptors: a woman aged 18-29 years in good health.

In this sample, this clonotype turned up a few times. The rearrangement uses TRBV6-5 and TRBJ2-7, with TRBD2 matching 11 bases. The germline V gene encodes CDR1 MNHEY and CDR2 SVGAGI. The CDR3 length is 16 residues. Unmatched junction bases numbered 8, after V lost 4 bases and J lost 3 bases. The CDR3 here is CASSSGRLAGSYEQYF. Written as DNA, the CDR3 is TGTGCCAGCAGTTCCGGTCGACTAGCGGGGAGCTACGAGCAGTACTTC.

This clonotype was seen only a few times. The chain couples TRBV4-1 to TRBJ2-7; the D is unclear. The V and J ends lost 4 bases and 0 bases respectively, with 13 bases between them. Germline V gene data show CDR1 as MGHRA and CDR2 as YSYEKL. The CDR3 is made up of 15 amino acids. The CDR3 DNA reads TGCGCCAGCAGCCCGAAGGAACCCCGCTCCTACGAGCAGTACTTC. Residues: CASSPKEPRSYEQYF.

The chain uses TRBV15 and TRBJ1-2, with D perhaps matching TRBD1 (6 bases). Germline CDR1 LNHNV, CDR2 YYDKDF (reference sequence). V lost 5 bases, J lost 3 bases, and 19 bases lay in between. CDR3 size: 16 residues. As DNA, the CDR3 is TGTGCCACCAGCGGTCCGGTACAGGGCACTTACTATGGCTACACCTTC. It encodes CATSGPVQGTYYGYTF.

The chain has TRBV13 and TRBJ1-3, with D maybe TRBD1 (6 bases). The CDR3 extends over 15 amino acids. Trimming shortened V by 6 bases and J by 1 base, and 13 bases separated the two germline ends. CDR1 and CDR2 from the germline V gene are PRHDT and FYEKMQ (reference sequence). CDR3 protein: CASRRGGQSGNTIYF. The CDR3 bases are TGTGCCAGCAGACGGGGGGGGCAGTCTGGAAACACCATATATTTT.

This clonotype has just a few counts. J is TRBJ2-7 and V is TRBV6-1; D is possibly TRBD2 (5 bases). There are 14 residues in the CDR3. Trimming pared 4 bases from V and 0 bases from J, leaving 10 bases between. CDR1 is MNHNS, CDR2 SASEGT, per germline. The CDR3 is CASSVFGDSYEQYF. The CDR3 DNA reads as TGTGCCAGCAGTGTTTTCGGGGACTCCTACGAGCAGTACTTC.

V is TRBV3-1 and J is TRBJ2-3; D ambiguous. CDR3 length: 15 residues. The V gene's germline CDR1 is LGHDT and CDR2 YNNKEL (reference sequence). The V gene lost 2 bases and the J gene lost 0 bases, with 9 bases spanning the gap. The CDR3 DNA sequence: TGTGCCAGCAGCCAATCGTATGGTAGCACAGATACGCAGTATTTT. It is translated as CASSQSYGSTDTQYF.

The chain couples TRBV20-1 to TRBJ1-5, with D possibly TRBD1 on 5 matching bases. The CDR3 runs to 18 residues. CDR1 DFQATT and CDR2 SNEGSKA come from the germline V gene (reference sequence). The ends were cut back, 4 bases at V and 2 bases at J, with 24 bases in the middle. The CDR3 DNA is TGCAGTGCTACAAGGGACCGTTTACACCAAAGGGGCAATCAGCCCCAGCATTTT. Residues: CSATRDRLHQRGNQPQHF.

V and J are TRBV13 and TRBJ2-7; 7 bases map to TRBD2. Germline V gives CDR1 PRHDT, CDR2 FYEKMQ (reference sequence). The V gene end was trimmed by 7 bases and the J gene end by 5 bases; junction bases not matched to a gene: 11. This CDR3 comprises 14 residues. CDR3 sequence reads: CASMSRREIHEQYF. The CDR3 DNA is TGTGCCAGCATGAGTCGGCGGGAGATCCACGAGCAGTACTTC.

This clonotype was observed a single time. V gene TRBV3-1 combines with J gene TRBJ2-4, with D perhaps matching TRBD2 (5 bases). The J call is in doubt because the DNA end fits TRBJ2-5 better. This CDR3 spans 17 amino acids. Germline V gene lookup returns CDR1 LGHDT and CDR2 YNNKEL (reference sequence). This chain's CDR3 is CASSQERVAESRKTQYF. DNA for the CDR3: TGTGCCAGCAGCCAAGAGAGGGTGGCGGAAAGCAGGAAGACCCAGTACTTC.

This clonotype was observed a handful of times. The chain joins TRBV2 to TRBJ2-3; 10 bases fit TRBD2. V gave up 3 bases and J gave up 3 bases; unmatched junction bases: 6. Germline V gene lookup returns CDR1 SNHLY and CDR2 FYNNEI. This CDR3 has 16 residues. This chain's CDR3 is CASSDGETSGTDTQYF. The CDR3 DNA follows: TGTGCCAGCAGTGACGGCGAGACTAGCGGGACAGATACGCAGTATTTT.

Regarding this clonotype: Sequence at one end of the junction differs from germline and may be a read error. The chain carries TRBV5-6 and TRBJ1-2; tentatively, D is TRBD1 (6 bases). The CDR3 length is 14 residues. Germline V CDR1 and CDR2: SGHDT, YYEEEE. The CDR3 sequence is CVSSRGLQGAGYTF. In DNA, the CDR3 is TGTGTCAGCAGCCGGGGGCTACAGGGAGCTGGCTACACCTTC.

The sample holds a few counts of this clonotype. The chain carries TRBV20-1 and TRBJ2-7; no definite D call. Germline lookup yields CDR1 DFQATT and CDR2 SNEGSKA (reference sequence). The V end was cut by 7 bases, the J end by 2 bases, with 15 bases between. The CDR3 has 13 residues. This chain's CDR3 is CSVQDPGPYEQYF. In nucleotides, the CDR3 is TGCAGTGTGCAGGACCCCGGACCCTACGAGCAGTACTTC.

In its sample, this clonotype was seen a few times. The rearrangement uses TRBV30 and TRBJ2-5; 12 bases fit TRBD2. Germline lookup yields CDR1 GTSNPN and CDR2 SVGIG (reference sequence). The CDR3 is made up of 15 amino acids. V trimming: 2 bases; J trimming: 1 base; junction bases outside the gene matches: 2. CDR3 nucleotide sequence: TGTGCCTGGAGTCCGGGACTAGCGGGCCAAGAGACCCAGTACTTC. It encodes CAWSPGLAGQETQYF.

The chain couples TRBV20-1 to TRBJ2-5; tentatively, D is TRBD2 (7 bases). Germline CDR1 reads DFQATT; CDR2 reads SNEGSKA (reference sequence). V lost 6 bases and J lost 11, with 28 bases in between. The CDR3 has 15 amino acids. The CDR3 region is CSATWGAPGGNEQYF. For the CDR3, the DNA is TGCAGTGCCACATGGGGGGCCCCGGGGGGCAATGAGCAGTACTTC.

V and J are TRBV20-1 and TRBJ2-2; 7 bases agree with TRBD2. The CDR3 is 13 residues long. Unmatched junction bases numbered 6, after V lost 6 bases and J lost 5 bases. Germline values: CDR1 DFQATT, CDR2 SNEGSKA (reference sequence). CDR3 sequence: CSASGVRTGELFF. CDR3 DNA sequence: TGCAGTGCGAGCGGGGTACGAACCGGGGAGCTGTTTTTT.

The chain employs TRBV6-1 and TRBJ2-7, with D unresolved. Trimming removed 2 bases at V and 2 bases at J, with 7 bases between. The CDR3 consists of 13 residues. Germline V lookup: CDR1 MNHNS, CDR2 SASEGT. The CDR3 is CASSEYKAYEQYF. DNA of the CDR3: TGTGCCAGCAGTGAATACAAAGCCTACGAGCAGTACTTC.

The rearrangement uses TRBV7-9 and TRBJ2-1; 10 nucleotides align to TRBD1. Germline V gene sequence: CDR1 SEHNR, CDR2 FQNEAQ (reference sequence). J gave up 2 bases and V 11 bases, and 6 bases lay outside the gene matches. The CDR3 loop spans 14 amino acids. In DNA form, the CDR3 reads TGTGCCTCTCCCGGGACAGGGGCCTACAATGAGCAGTTCTTC. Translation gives CASPGTGAYNEQFF.

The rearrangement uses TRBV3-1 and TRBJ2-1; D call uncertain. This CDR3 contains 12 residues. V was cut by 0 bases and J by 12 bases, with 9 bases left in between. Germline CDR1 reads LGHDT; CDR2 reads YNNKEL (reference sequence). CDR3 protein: CASSQDLSRQFF. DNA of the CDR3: TGTGCCAGCAGCCAAGATCTGAGTAGGCAGTTCTTC.

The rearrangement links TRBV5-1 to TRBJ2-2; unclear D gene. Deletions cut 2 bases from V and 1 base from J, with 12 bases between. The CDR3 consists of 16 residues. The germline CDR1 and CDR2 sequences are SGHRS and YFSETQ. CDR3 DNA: TGCGCCAGCAGCTTTACTTTAAGTGGGAACACCGGGGAGCTGTTTTTT. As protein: CASSFTLSGNTGELFF.

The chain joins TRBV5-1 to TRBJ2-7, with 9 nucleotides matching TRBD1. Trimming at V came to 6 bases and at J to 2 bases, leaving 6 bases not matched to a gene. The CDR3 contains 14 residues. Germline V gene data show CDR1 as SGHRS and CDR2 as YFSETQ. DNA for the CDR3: TGCGCCAGCACAGGGACAGGGAAAACCTACGAGCAGTACTTC. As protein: CASTGTGKTYEQYF.

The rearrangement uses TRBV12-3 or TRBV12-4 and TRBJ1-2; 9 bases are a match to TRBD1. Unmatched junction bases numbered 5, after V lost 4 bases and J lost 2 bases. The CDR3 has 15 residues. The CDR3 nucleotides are TGTGCCAGCAGTTCTCAGGGACAGGGAAACTATGGCTACACCTTC. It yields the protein CASSSQGQGNYGYTF.

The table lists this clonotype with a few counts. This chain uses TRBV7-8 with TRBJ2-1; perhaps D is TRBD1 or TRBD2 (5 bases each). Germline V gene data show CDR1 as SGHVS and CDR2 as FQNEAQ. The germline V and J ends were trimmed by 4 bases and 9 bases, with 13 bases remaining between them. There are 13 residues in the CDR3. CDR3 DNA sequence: TGTGCCAGCAGCTCATCCCCTGGGGGTGAGCAGTTCTTC. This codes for CASSSSPGGEQFF. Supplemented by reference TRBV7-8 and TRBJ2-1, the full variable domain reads GAGVSQSPRYKVAKRGQDVALRCDPISGHVSLFWYQQALGQGPEFLTYFQNEAQLDKSGLPSDRFFAERPEGSVSTLKIQRTQQEDSAVYLCASSSSPGGEQFFGPGTRLTVL.

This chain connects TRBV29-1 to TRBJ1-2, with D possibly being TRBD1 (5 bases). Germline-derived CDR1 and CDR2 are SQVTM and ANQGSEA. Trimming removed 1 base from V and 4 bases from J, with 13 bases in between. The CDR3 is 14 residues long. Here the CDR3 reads CSVEVLDSRYGYTF. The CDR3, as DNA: TGCAGCGTTGAAGTCCTCGACAGCCGCTATGGCTACACCTTC.

CDR3 DNA: TGCAGTGCTAGAGAACAGGAGGACGACCTCAGACAAGAGACCCAGTACTTC. This translates into CSAREQEDDLRQETQYF. This chain connects TRBV20-1 to TRBJ2-5; tentatively, D is TRBD1 or TRBD2 (5 bases each). Germline V gene data show CDR1 as DFQATT and CDR2 as SNEGSKA (reference sequence). Trimming left V 0 bases short and J 2 bases short, with 19 bases between. The CDR3 contains 17 residues.

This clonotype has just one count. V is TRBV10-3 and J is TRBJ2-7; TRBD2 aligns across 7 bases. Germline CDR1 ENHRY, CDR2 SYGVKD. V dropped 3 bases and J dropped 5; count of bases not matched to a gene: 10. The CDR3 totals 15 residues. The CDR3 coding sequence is TGTGCCATCAGTGATTCGGCGGGAGAGGTGGACGAGCAGTACTTC. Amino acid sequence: CAISDSAGEVDEQYF.